The TCR beta chain described here comes from a study of T cell repertoires in aging, cancer and after chemotherapy. Rearranged V-D-J TRB sequences were amplified with a mixed TRB-A/B primer pool. Using its own MiXCR run on the multiplex PCR reads, TCRdb lists one record per CDR3 protein. This table has about 910 distinct CDR3 sequences, 60% appearing once. CDR3 length equals 14 residues. V was pared by 7 bases and J by 4 bases, with 7 bases of the junction left unmatched. The germline V gene encodes CDR1 SEHNR and CDR2 FQNEAQ (reference sequence). Peripheral blood genomic DNA, not sorted cells or RNA, was the template.

Sequencing was done on a sample of blood. The clonotype comes from a human donor with a solid tumor. The V and J genes are TRBV7-9 and TRBJ2-1, with TRBD1 identical over 7 bases. DNA for the CDR3: TGTGCCAGCACTCAATCGGACAGGTACAATGAGCAGTTCTTC. Translated: CASTQSDRYNEQFF.